The following is a TCR beta chain sequence with its context. The CDR3 is 14 residues long. The germline V gene has CDR1 SGHTA and CDR2 FQGNSA. V dropped 2 bases and J dropped 1 base, with 8 bases sitting between them. The sample belongs to a study of shared clonotypes between healthy human individuals. The authors' processing: Junction-only sequences produced by ImmunoSEQ had no quality scores, so filtering differed. Clones were sequenced by immunoSEQ multiplex PCR, and TCRdb holds only the in-frame ones, with some missing. The V and J calls and the clone size are those of that table, but D and trimming were determined from the DNA. The sample lists roughly 2 million clones; about 94% were seen once.

Sequenced sample: naive CD4+ T cells sorted from blood. As for subset: CD45RA+ positively selected. This clonotype originated in a man aged 18 to 29 in good health. The genes are TRBV7-2 and TRBJ1-2; D not resolved. The CDR3, as DNA: TGTGCCAGCAGCTTACTGGGGTTTAACTATGGCTACACCTTC. This encodes CASSLLGFNYGYTF.